A selection of T cell receptor beta chains follows, all from one sample in a study of OX40 agonist ivuxolimab in advanced cancers. The repertoire was sequenced with immunoSEQ multiplex PCR; TCRdb's copy has only in-frame clones and lacks some. The sample records around 30,000 clones, about 74% being singletons. Specimen: CD4+ or CD8+ T cells sorted from blood, collected in a trial of the OX40 agonist ivuxolimab. The receptors derive from an adult with an advanced solid tumor such as melanoma, head and neck, liver or kidney cancer. Each CDR3 is given with its conserved first and last residue. The D gene is left open where the match is weak. Not every row has a clone size; where given, it reads once, few, many or a size class.

abundance: once
j_gene: TRBJ1-2
v_gene: TRBV5-5
d_gene: TRBD1
CDR3aa: CASSPTGWYGYTF
CDR3nt: TGTGCCAGCAGCCCGACAGGGTGGTATGGCTACACCTTC

abundance: -
j_gene: TRBJ1-2
v_gene: TRBV28
d_gene: -
CDR3aa: CASSPRSGHLSGYTF
CDR3nt: TGTGCCAGCAGTCCCCGTTCAGGACACCTATCGGGCTACACCTTC

abundance: -
j_gene: TRBJ1-6
v_gene: TRBV6-6
d_gene: TRBD1
CDR3aa: CASSAGTGGNSPLHF
CDR3nt: TGTGCCAGCAGTGCCGGGACAGGGGGCAATTCACCCCTCCACTTT

abundance: -
j_gene: TRBJ2-6
v_gene: TRBV7-9
d_gene: -
CDR3aa: CASSLEPTGYVLTF
CDR3nt: TGTGCCAGCAGCTTAGAACCAACAGGATATGTCCTGACTTTC

abundance: -
j_gene: TRBJ1-4
v_gene: TRBV12-5
d_gene: TRBD1
CDR3aa: CASGPGQGREKLFF
CDR3nt: TGTGCTAGTGGTCCGGGACAGGGGAGGGAAAAACTGTTTTTT

abundance: once
j_gene: TRBJ2-1
v_gene: TRBV6-5
d_gene: TRBD1
CDR3aa: CASSDQTGATFF
CDR3nt: TGTGCCAGCAGTGACCAAACAGGGGCCACGTTCTTC

abundance: -
j_gene: TRBJ1-5
v_gene: TRBV11-2
d_gene: -
CDR3aa: CASSLEGVYQPQHF
CDR3nt: TGTGCCAGCAGCTTGGAGGGGGTCTATCAGCCCCAGCATTTT

abundance: once
j_gene: TRBJ1-1
v_gene: TRBV5-1
d_gene: -
CDR3aa: CASRRETEAFF
CDR3nt: TGCGCCAGCAGAAGGGAAACTGAAGCTTTCTTT

abundance: -
j_gene: TRBJ1-1
v_gene: TRBV15
d_gene: -
CDR3aa: CATSRGGSGNTEAFF
CDR3nt: TGTGCCACCAGCAGGGGGGGGTCGGGGAACACTGAAGCTTTCTTT

abundance: once
j_gene: TRBJ2-2
v_gene: TRBV7-9
d_gene: TRBD1
CDR3aa: CASSPGQGNTGELFF
CDR3nt: TGTGCCAGCAGCCCGGGACAGGGGAACACCGGGGAGCTGTTTTTT

abundance: -
j_gene: TRBJ2-7
v_gene: TRBV28
d_gene: TRBD1
CDR3aa: CASRMTGKQNYEQYF
CDR3nt: TGTGCCAGCAGGATGACAGGGAAACAAAACTACGAGCAGTACTTC

abundance: -
j_gene: TRBJ1-1
v_gene: TRBV5-1
d_gene: -
CDR3aa: CASSLDGGTEAFF
CDR3nt: TGCGCCAGCAGCTTGGATGGGGGCACTGAAGCTTTCTTT

abundance: -
j_gene: TRBJ1-2
v_gene: TRBV6-6
d_gene: -
CDR3aa: CASSPGEGPGYTF
CDR3nt: TGTGCCAGCAGCCCAGGGGAAGGTCCTGGCTACACCTTC

abundance: -
j_gene: TRBJ1-3
v_gene: TRBV2
d_gene: -
CDR3aa: CASRSGSGNTIYF
CDR3nt: TGTGCCAGCAGATCCGGGTCCGGAAACACCATATATTTT

abundance: -
j_gene: TRBJ2-5
v_gene: TRBV9
d_gene: -
CDR3aa: CASSVVGGDIETQYF
CDR3nt: TGTGCCAGCAGCGTAGTGGGGGGTGATATAGAGACCCAGTACTTC

abundance: few
j_gene: TRBJ1-1
v_gene: TRBV25-1
d_gene: TRBD1
CDR3aa: CASDRGSTEAFF
CDR3nt: TGTGCCAGCGACAGGGGGTCCACTGAAGCTTTCTTT

abundance: -
j_gene: TRBJ2-2
v_gene: TRBV7-9
d_gene: -
CDR3aa: CASGSQAGNTGELFF
CDR3nt: TGTGCCAGCGGCTCCCAAGCGGGGAACACCGGGGAGCTGTTTTTT

abundance: -
j_gene: TRBJ2-3
v_gene: TRBV30
d_gene: TRBD1
CDR3aa: CAWSVGQGGMDTQYF
CDR3nt: TGTGCCTGGAGTGTTGGACAGGGGGGTATGGATACGCAGTATTTT

abundance: -
j_gene: TRBJ2-5
v_gene: TRBV7-9
d_gene: -
CDR3aa: CASSLKETQYF
CDR3nt: TGTGCCAGCAGCTTAAAGGAGACCCAGTACTTC

abundance: -
j_gene: TRBJ1-1
v_gene: TRBV10-2
d_gene: -
CDR3aa: CASSESFVNTEAFF
CDR3nt: TGCGCCAGCAGTGAGTCTTTCGTAAACACTGAAGCTTTCTTT

abundance: -
j_gene: TRBJ1-2
v_gene: TRBV6-1
d_gene: -
CDR3aa: CASRVQAGSSNGYTF
CDR3nt: TGTGCCAGCAGGGTACAAGCAGGGTCCAGTAATGGCTACACCTTC

abundance: -
j_gene: TRBJ2-5
v_gene: TRBV6-5
d_gene: -
CDR3aa: CASTAAGRAVETQYF
CDR3nt: TGTGCCAGCACCGCCGCGGGCCGAGCGGTGGAGACCCAGTACTTC

abundance: -
j_gene: TRBJ2-3
v_gene: TRBV7-2
d_gene: -
CDR3aa: CASSPRGDTQYF
CDR3nt: TGTGCCAGCAGCCCCCGGGGGGATACGCAGTATTTT

abundance: once
j_gene: TRBJ2-2
v_gene: TRBV7-9
d_gene: TRBD1
CDR3aa: CASSLASGQSTGELFF
CDR3nt: TGTGCCAGCAGCCTCGCCTCGGGACAGAGCACCGGGGAGCTGTTTTTT

abundance: -
j_gene: TRBJ2-3
v_gene: TRBV2
d_gene: TRBD1
CDR3aa: CASKDDRGGWYF
CDR3nt: TGTGCCAGCAAAGACGACAGGGGAGGTTGGTATTTT

abundance: -
j_gene: TRBJ2-3
v_gene: TRBV6-4
d_gene: -
CDR3aa: CASSDSGVDTQYF
CDR3nt: TGTGCCAGCAGTGACTCAGGGGTAGATACGCAGTATTTT

abundance: -
j_gene: TRBJ1-1
v_gene: TRBV19
d_gene: -
CDR3aa: CASSSRNGGAAFF
CDR3nt: TGTGCCAGTAGTTCGCGGAATGGGGGCGCGGCTTTCTTT

abundance: -
j_gene: TRBJ1-5
v_gene: TRBV6-1
d_gene: TRBD1
CDR3aa: CASSRDRQQPQHF
CDR3nt: TGTGCCAGCAGCCGGGACAGGCAACAGCCCCAGCATTTT

abundance: -
j_gene: TRBJ1-1
v_gene: TRBV5-6
d_gene: -
CDR3aa: CASSLALGTEAFF
CDR3nt: TGTGCCAGCAGCTTGGCCCTGGGAACTGAAGCTTTCTTT

abundance: -
j_gene: TRBJ2-3
v_gene: TRBV5-1
d_gene: -
CDR3aa: CASSPGAGSFTDTQYF
CDR3nt: TGCGCCAGCAGCCCTGGCGCGGGGAGCTTCACAGATACGCAGTATTTT

abundance: few
j_gene: TRBJ1-6
v_gene: TRBV2
d_gene: -
CDR3aa: CASNVPAISGSPLHF
CDR3nt: TGTGCCAGCAATGTCCCGGCGATTTCGGGTTCACCCCTCCACTTT

abundance: -
j_gene: TRBJ1-6
v_gene: TRBV6-1
d_gene: -
CDR3aa: CASSELGVGNSPLHF
CDR3nt: TGTGCCAGCAGTGAGTTGGGGGTGGGTAATTCACCCCTCCACTTT

abundance: -
j_gene: TRBJ1-5
v_gene: TRBV18
d_gene: -
CDR3aa: CASSSRAGGGNQPQHF
CDR3nt: TGTGCCAGCTCCTCCCGGGCGGGAGGGGGCAATCAGCCCCAGCATTTT

abundance: -
j_gene: TRBJ1-2
v_gene: TRBV5-6
d_gene: TRBD1
CDR3aa: CASSGTGGYGYTF
CDR3nt: TGTGCCAGCAGCGGGACAGGGGGGTATGGCTACACCTTC

abundance: -
j_gene: TRBJ1-5
v_gene: TRBV19
d_gene: -
CDR3aa: CASSINGIPFGPQHF
CDR3nt: TGTGCCAGTAGTATCAATGGTATTCCTTTCGGGCCCCAGCATTTT

abundance: -
j_gene: TRBJ1-2
v_gene: TRBV4-1
d_gene: TRBD1
CDR3aa: CASSLETGAGYGYTF
CDR3nt: TGCGCCAGCAGCCTTGAAACAGGGGCGGGTTATGGCTACACCTTC

abundance: -
j_gene: TRBJ1-2
v_gene: TRBV18
d_gene: -
CDR3aa: CASSPGGGLTNYGYTF
CDR3nt: TGTGCCAGCTCACCGGGTGGGGGGCTGACGAACTATGGCTACACCTTC

abundance: few
j_gene: TRBJ2-1
v_gene: TRBV7-2
d_gene: TRBD2
CDR3aa: CASSSGLVRYNEQFF
CDR3nt: TGTGCCAGCAGCTCTGGACTAGTAAGATACAATGAGCAGTTCTTC

abundance: -
j_gene: TRBJ1-1
v_gene: TRBV6-1
d_gene: -
CDR3aa: CASSEWGNTEAFF
CDR3nt: TGTGCCAGCAGTGAATGGGGGAACACTGAAGCTTTCTTT

abundance: -
j_gene: TRBJ1-5
v_gene: TRBV19
d_gene: TRBD1
CDR3aa: CASSIDLRQGTQPQHF
CDR3nt: TGTGCCAGTAGTATAGATCTGCGACAGGGTACCCAGCCCCAGCATTTT

abundance: -
j_gene: TRBJ1-1
v_gene: TRBV27
d_gene: -
CDR3aa: CASSLFRGTEAFF
CDR3nt: TGTGCCAGCAGTTTATTTCGGGGAACTGAAGCTTTCTTT

abundance: -
j_gene: TRBJ2-3
v_gene: TRBV6-1
d_gene: TRBD1
CDR3aa: CASSEGRGPDTQYF
CDR3nt: TGTGCCAGCAGTGAAGGAAGGGGGCCCGATACGCAGTATTTT

abundance: -
j_gene: TRBJ1-2
v_gene: TRBV29-1
d_gene: TRBD1
CDR3aa: CSVGQGVYGYTF
CDR3nt: TGCAGCGTTGGTCAGGGGGTCTATGGCTACACCTTC

abundance: few
j_gene: TRBJ1-6
v_gene: TRBV28
d_gene: -
CDR3aa: CASSSNGNRQFSPLHF
CDR3nt: TGTGCCAGCAGTTCTAATGGCAATCGACAGTTTTCACCCCTCCACTTT

abundance: -
j_gene: TRBJ2-5
v_gene: TRBV5-4
d_gene: TRBD1
CDR3aa: CASSGTGGPSQETQYF
CDR3nt: TGTGCCAGCAGCGGGACAGGGGGGCCCTCCCAAGAGACCCAGTACTTC